The 27 T cell receptor beta chains given below trace back to one sample, sequenced in a study of shared clonotypes between healthy human individuals. The repertoire was sequenced with immunoSEQ multiplex PCR; TCRdb's copy has only in-frame clones and lacks some. Of a few million clones listed, over 85% were seen once; the top ten hold 0.39%. Sequenced input: naive CD4+ T cells from PBMCs. Stated subset: CD45RA+ positively selected. The receptors stem from a man younger than 35 in good health. Some clones in this sample may be carry-over from other donors' samples.

Of note for this clone: A read error may account for a junction end that differs from germline. Additional DNA sequences in this sample encode the identical CDR3. The rearrangement uses TRBV29-1 and TRBJ2-1, with D perhaps assigned TRBD1 or TRBD2 (6 bases each). The CDR3 is made up of 13 amino acids. Germline CDR1 and CDR2: SQVTM and ANQGSEA. The CDR3 DNA follows: TGTAGCGCGGCGGGGACACATGACCGTGAGCAGTTCTTC. Its translation: CSAAGTHDREQFF.

This chain links TRBV5-4 with TRBJ2-1, with D possibly being TRBD2 (5 bases). The V gene lost 0 bases and the J gene lost 9 bases, with 10 bases spanning the gap. This CDR3 spans 13 amino acids. From germline, CDR1 is SGHNT and CDR2 YYREEE (reference sequence). CDR3 DNA: TGTGCCAGCAGCTTGGATGAGGGATTTGAGCAGTTCTTC. Protein sequence: CASSLDEGFEQFF.

Comment on this clone: The same CDR3 is also encoded by other DNA sequences in this sample. The chain carries TRBV18 and TRBJ1-1; 8 bases map to TRBD1. V was clipped by 3 bases and J by 7 bases; unmatched bases: 1. The CDR3 consists of 12 residues. Germline-derived CDR1 and CDR2 are KGHSH and LQKENI. The CDR3 DNA sequence: TGTGCCAGCTCACCCGACAGGGGTGAAGCTTTCTTT. Amino acid sequence: CASSPDRGEAFF.

The gene calls are TRBV5-1 and TRBJ1-1; unclear D gene. The CDR3 consists of 14 residues. From germline, CDR1 is SGHRS and CDR2 YFSETQ. Trimming shortened V by 4 bases and J by 3 bases, and 13 bases separated the two germline ends. This chain's CDR3 is CASSPPTGDTEAFF. The CDR3 coding sequence is TGCGCCAGCAGCCCGCCCACCGGGGACACTGAAGCTTTCTTT.

This chain uses TRBV7-3 with TRBJ2-2, with D possibly matching TRBD2 (5 bases). The CDR3 is 15 amino acids. The V end was cut by 3 bases, the J end by 0 bases, with 8 bases between. Germline CDR1 SGHTA, CDR2 FQGTGA. CDR3 sequence reads: CASSLGVTNTGELFF. The CDR3 DNA is TGTGCCAGCAGCTTGGGAGTGACGAACACCGGGGAGCTGTTTTTT.

The V call is TRBV4-1, the J call TRBJ2-4, with a possible D match to TRBD2 (5 bases). The CDR3 is 12 residues long. With 3 bases removed from V and 9 bases from J, the gap between germline ends came to 9 bases. Looked up from germline, CDR1 is MGHRA and CDR2 is YSYEKL. The CDR3, as DNA: TGCGCCAGCAGCCAGGCAGGAGGCATTCAGTACTTC. It specifies CASSQAGGIQYF.

The rearrangement joins TRBV6-1 to TRBJ1-5, with D possibly TRBD1 on 6 matching bases. Germline-derived CDR1 and CDR2 are MNHNS and SASEGT. V lost 1 base and J lost 3, with 7 bases in between. The CDR3 runs 14 residues. Here the CDR3 reads CASSEGGANQPQHF. CDR3 DNA sequence: TGTGCCAGCAGTGAAGGGGGGGCCAATCAGCCCCAGCATTTT.

The chain carries TRBV2 and TRBJ2-5; 8 nucleotides agree with TRBD1. With V trimmed by 6 bases and J by 4 bases, 7 bases remained unmatched. This CDR3 is 14 amino acids long. Looked up from germline, CDR1 is SNHLY and CDR2 is FYNNEI. CDR3 residues: CASRDRASRETQYF. As DNA, the CDR3 is TGTGCCAGCAGGGACAGGGCCTCCCGAGAGACCCAGTACTTC.

This chain links TRBV5-1 with TRBJ2-2, with 9 nucleotides matching TRBD1. Unmatched junction bases numbered 8, after V lost 5 bases and J lost 3 bases. The V gene's germline CDR1 is SGHRS and CDR2 YFSETQ. CDR3 length: 16 residues. The CDR3 sequence is CASSGQGMTHTGELFF. The CDR3 coding sequence is TGCGCCAGCAGTGGACAGGGGATGACCCACACCGGGGAGCTGTTTTTT.

As regards this clone: A much larger clone is a single base away; this may be a read error. The chain has TRBV25-1 and TRBJ2-5; D remains unclear. V was clipped by 5 bases and J by 5 bases, with 6 bases between them. Germline V gene data show CDR1 as MGHDK and CDR2 as SYGVNS. The length of the CDR3 is 11 residues. The CDR3: CASSYWETQYF. The CDR3 DNA reads as TGTGCCAGCAGTTACTGGGAGACCCAGTACTTC.

Regarding this clone: A read error may account for a junction end that differs from germline. This chain connects TRBV28 to TRBJ1-5, with D perhaps TRBD1 (5 bases). This CDR3 has 16 residues. Germline V lookup: CDR1 MDHEN, CDR2 SYDVKM. The CDR3 DNA is TGTGCAAGCAGTTTTCTTCTGCGGGGACGGGATCAGCCCCAGCATTTT. It yields the protein CASSFLLRGRDQPQHF.

About this clone itself: This specimen includes other DNA sequences encoding the same CDR3. CDR3: CASSLRQGAFF. CDR3 bases: TGTGCCAGCAGTTTAAGACAGGGGGCTTTCTTT. J is TRBJ1-1 and V is TRBV28; 8 nucleotides align to TRBD1. Per the germline V gene, CDR1 is MDHEN and CDR2 is SYDVKM. The CDR3 runs 11 residues. V gave up 2 bases and J gave up 11 bases; unmatched junction bases: 1.

The genes are TRBV18 and TRBJ1-2; 9 bases align to TRBD1. The J segment lost 5 bases and the V segment lost 2 bases, leaving 12 bases of the junction unmatched. The CDR3 covers 17 residues. From germline, CDR1 is KGHSH and CDR2 LQKENI. This chain's CDR3 is CASSPDNPGQGKYGYTF. Here the CDR3 DNA reads TGTGCCAGCTCACCAGATAATCCGGGACAGGGAAAGTATGGCTACACCTTC.

DNA for the CDR3: TGTGCCAGCAGCGTAGACAAGGAGGACCAGCCCCAGCATTTT. It codes for CASSVDKEDQPQHF. This chain connects TRBV5-5 to TRBJ1-5; D remains ambiguous. The V end lost 4 bases, the J end lost 7 bases, and 15 bases lay between the germline ends. This CDR3 is 14 amino acids long. CDR1 SGHKS and CDR2 YYEKEE come from the germline V gene (reference sequence).

The rearrangement links TRBV4-1 to TRBJ1-1; the D is unclear. The CDR3 contains 14 residues. Trimming removed 0 bases at V and 3 bases at J, with 8 bases between. The germline CDR1 and CDR2 sequences are MGHRA and YSYEKL. The CDR3 nucleotides are TGCGCCAGCAGCCAAGACTGGACGGACACTGAAGCTTTCTTT. Translated: CASSQDWTDTEAFF.

The chain has TRBV28 and TRBJ1-2; D unresolved. The CDR3 extends over 12 amino acids. Trimming cost V 5 bases and J 5 bases, with 9 bases left between them. Germline V gives CDR1 MDHEN, CDR2 SYDVKM. The CDR3 DNA reads TGTGCCAGCAGTGGACCGGGATATGGCTACACCTTC. Amino acids: CASSGPGYGYTF.

V is TRBV7-3 and J is TRBJ2-1; 9 nucleotides agree with TRBD1. The CDR3 extends over 15 amino acids. V was clipped by 5 bases and J by 1 base; unmatched bases: 3. Germline CDR1 is SGHTA and CDR2 is FQGTGA. CDR3 DNA sequence: TGTGCCAGCAGCCCGGACAGGGGATCCTACAATGAGCAGTTCTTC. This sequence encodes CASSPDRGSYNEQFF.

The chain carries TRBV29-1 and TRBJ2-3; 14 bases are shared with TRBD2. Germline V gene sequence: CDR1 SQVTM, CDR2 ANQGSEA. This CDR3 comprises 18 residues. V shed 1 base and J 1 base; nucleotides not matched to a gene: 7. In DNA form, the CDR3 reads TGCAGCGTTGAAGTCGGGACTAGCGGGGGATGGGGCACAGATACGCAGTATTTT. This translates into CSVEVGTSGGWGTDTQYF.

The CDR3 sequence is CASSRGDSEKLFF. The CDR3 DNA follows: TGTGCCAGCAGCCGGGGGGACAGCGAAAAACTGTTTTTT. The gene calls are TRBV7-2 and TRBJ1-4; 7 nucleotides match TRBD1. This CDR3 region has 13 residues. From germline, CDR1 is SGHTA and CDR2 FQGNSA. V was clipped by 5 bases and J by 8 bases; unmatched bases: 5.

The chain combines TRBV7-8 with TRBJ2-2; 9 nucleotides match TRBD2. Germline values: CDR1 SGHVS, CDR2 FQNEAQ. V gave up 1 base and J gave up 4 bases; unmatched junction bases: 10. The CDR3 is 18 amino acids. The CDR3 DNA sequence: TGTGCCAGCAGCTTAGGGCGGAGTCTAGCGGGGCCCACCGGGGAGCTGTTTTTT. Translation: CASSLGRSLAGPTGELFF.

The chain couples TRBV19 to TRBJ2-7; a possible D gene is TRBD1 (6 bases). Germline values: CDR1 LNHDA, CDR2 SQIVND (reference sequence). This CDR3 contains 14 residues. V lost 3 bases to trimming and J lost 1 base, with 10 bases between them. The CDR3 spells CASSIRRGSYEQYF. DNA for the CDR3: TGTGCCAGTAGTATCCGCAGGGGATCCTACGAGCAGTACTTC. Using reference TRBV19 and TRBJ2-7 for the parts outside the CDR3, the full variable domain is DGGITQSPKYLFRKEGQNVTLSCEQNLNHDAMYWYRQDPGQGLRLIYYSQIVNDFQKGDIAEGYSVSREKKESFPLTVTSAQKNPTAFYLCASSIRRGSYEQYFGPGTRLTVT.

Comments on this clone: The final CDR3 position lacks the conserved phenylalanine or tryptophan, pointing to a likely read error. No DNA is shown, since the ends of the CDR3 on it are uncertain; the CDR3 is the one TCRdb lists. This sequence joins TRBV18 and TRBJ2-7; the table's D call of TRBD1 was not tested on the DNA. The germline gives CDR1 KGHSH, CDR2 LQKENI. Inclusive of both ends, the CDR3 amounts to 14 amino acids. CDR3 amino acids: CASSSTPGQGARWI.

This rearrangement joins TRBV11-2 to TRBJ2-1; 10 bases match TRBD1. Per the germline V gene, CDR1 is SGHAT and CDR2 is FQNNGV. V lost 5 bases and J lost 7; bases outside the gene matches: 14. The CDR3 spans 17 residues. The CDR3 protein is CASSLISGTGAPNEQFF. DNA of the CDR3: TGTGCCAGCAGCCTTATCTCCGGGACAGGGGCACCTAATGAGCAGTTCTTC.

The chain carries TRBV6-5 and TRBJ2-7, with D perhaps matching TRBD1 (5 bases). Trimming shortened V by 6 bases and J by 6 bases, and 12 bases separated the two germline ends. This CDR3 comprises 12 residues. Per germline, CDR1 MNHEY and CDR2 SVGAGI. CDR3 nucleotide sequence: TGTGCCAGCAGCGCGAAGGGGCGCGAGCAGTACTTC. It specifies CASSAKGREQYF.

This clone was counted a single time. The chain combines TRBV19 with TRBJ2-7; tentatively, D is TRBD2 (6 bases). The CDR3 contains 14 residues. V lost 10 bases and J 0 bases, leaving 16 bases between the germline ends. Germline values: CDR1 LNHDA, CDR2 SQIVND (reference sequence). CDR3 nucleotide sequence: TGTGCCACCACAAGGGGACTCCACTCCTACGAGCAGTACTTC. Residues: CATTRGLHSYEQYF.

This clone was recorded only once. The chain uses TRBV7-2 and TRBJ2-3; 11 nucleotides align to TRBD2. This CDR3 contains 17 residues. CDR1 SGHTA and CDR2 FQGNSA come from the germline V gene. V dropped 8 bases and J dropped 4; count of bases not matched to a gene: 14. The CDR3 coding sequence is TGTGCCAGCGGGCGTAGCGGGAGGGCTGTTTTGTCAGATACGCAGTATTTT. Translating it yields CASGRSGRAVLSDTQYF. The whole variable domain, remainder taken from reference TRBV7-2 and TRBJ2-3, is GAGVSQSPSNKVTEKGKDVELRCDPISGHTALYWYRQSLGQGLEFLIYFQGNSAPDKSGLPSDRFSAERTGGSVSTLTIQRTQQEDSAVYLCASGRSGRAVLSDTQYFGPGTRLTVL.

The gene calls are TRBV28 and TRBJ1-1, with D maybe TRBD1 (5 bases). There are 15 residues in the CDR3. Deletions cut 3 bases from V and 5 bases from J, with 16 bases between. The germline CDR1 and CDR2 sequences are MDHEN and SYDVKM. The CDR3: CASSLTPGSRTEAFF. CDR3 DNA sequence: TGTGCCAGCAGTTTGACCCCAGGGAGTAGGACTGAAGCTTTCTTT.